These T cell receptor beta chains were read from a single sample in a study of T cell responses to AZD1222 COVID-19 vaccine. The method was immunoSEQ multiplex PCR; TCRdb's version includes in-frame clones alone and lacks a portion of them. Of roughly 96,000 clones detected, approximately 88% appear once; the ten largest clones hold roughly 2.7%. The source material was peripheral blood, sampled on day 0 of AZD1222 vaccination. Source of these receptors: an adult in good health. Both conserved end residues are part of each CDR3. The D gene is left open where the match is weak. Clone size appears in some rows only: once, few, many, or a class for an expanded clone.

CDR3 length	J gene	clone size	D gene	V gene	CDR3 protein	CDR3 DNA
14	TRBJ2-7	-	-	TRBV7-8	CASSPTRDSYEQYF	TGTGCCAGCAGCCCAACTAGGGACTCCTACGAGCAGTACTTC
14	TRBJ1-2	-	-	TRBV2	CASSHGRSDYGYTF	TGTGCCAGCAGTCACGGTCGAAGCGACTATGGCTACACCTTC
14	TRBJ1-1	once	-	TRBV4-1	CASSQVQGSPEAFF	TGCGCCAGCAGCCAAGTTCAGGGGAGCCCTGAAGCTTTCTTT
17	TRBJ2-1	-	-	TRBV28	CASSPPSARPTYNEQFF	TGTGCCAGCAGTCCGCCCTCTGCGCGTCCCACCTACAATGAGCAGTTCTTC
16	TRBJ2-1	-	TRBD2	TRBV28	CASSSRTSGRGNEQFF	TGTGCCAGCAGTTCCCGGACTAGCGGGAGGGGAAATGAGCAGTTCTTC
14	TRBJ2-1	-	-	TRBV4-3	CASSQFFTMNEQFF	TGCGCCAGCAGCCAATTCTTTACCATGAATGAGCAGTTCTTC
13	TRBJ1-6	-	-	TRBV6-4	CASSKDSTSPLHF	TGTGCCAGCAGTAAGGACAGCACCTCACCCCTCCACTTT
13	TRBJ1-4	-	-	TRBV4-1	CASSQESDEKLFF	TGCGCCAGCAGCCAAGAGTCGGATGAAAAACTGTTTTTT
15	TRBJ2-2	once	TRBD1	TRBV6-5	CASSYWTGPPGELFF	TGTGCCAGCAGTTACTGGACAGGACCCCCCGGGGAGCTGTTTTTT
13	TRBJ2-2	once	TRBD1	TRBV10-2	CASSRTGTGELFF	TGCGCCAGCAGCCGGACAGGGACCGGGGAGCTGTTTTTT
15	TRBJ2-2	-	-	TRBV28	CASSLPQGRAGELFF	TGTGCCAGCAGTTTACCCCAGGGTCGGGCCGGGGAGCTGTTTTTT
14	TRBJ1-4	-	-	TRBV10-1	CASTNRATNEKLFF	TGCGCCAGCACAAACAGGGCAACTAATGAAAAACTGTTTTTT
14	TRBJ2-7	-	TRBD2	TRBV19	CASSRELLADEQYF	TGTGCCAGTAGTAGGGAATTGCTAGCGGACGAGCAGTACTTC
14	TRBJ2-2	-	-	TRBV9	CASSVVVRDGELFF	TGTGCCAGCAGCGTAGTCGTCAGAGACGGGGAGCTGTTTTTT
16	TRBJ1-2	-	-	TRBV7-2	CASSSNTGLGIYGYTF	TGTGCCAGCAGCTCAAATACAGGGCTGGGCATCTATGGCTACACCTTC
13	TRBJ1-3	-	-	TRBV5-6	CASSPGRGNTIYF	TGTGCCAGCAGCCCGGGACGCGGAAACACCATATATTTT
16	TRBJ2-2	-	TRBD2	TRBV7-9	CASSPTSGSEPGELFF	TGTGCCAGCAGTCCTACTAGCGGGAGTGAGCCCGGGGAGCTGTTTTTT
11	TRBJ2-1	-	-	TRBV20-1	CSASEDNEQFF	TGCAGTGCTAGTGAAGACAATGAGCAGTTCTTC
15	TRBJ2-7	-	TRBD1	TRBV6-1	CASSKRDRENHEQYF	TGTGCCAGCAGTAAAAGGGACAGGGAAAACCACGAGCAGTACTTC
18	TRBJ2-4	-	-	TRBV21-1	CASSGQKRGRLGKNIQYF	TGTGCCAGCAGCGGTCAAAAAAGGGGAAGGTTGGGCAAAAACATTCAGTACTTC
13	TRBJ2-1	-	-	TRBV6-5	CASSYPSSNEQFF	TGTGCCAGCAGTTACCCTAGCAGTAATGAGCAGTTCTTC
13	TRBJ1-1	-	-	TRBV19	CASSENRHTEAFF	TGTGCCAGTAGTGAGAACAGACACACTGAAGCTTTCTTT
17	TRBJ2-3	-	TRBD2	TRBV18	CASSPRRTSGATDTQYF	TGTGCCAGCTCACCACGTCGGACTAGCGGGGCCACAGATACGCAGTATTTT
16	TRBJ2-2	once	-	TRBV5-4	CASSLGRQGNTGELFF	TGTGCCAGCAGCTTGGGTAGGCAGGGCAACACCGGGGAGCTGTTTTTT
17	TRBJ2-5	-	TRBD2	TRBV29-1	CSVERTSGRLYQETQYF	TGCAGCGTTGAAAGGACTAGCGGGAGACTGTACCAAGAGACCCAGTACTTC
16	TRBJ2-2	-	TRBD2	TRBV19	CASRGTSGSNTGELFF	TGTGCCAGTAGAGGGACTAGCGGGAGCAACACCGGGGAGCTGTTTTTT
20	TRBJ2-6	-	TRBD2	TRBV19	CASRGLRGTSGVRGANVLTF	TGTGCCAGCAGAGGGTTGAGGGGGACTAGCGGGGTGAGAGGGGCCAACGTCCTGACTTTC
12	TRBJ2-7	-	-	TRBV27	CASGAVFYEQYF	TGTGCCAGCGGGGCCGTTTTCTACGAGCAGTACTTC
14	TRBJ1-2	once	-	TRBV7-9	CASSTSGLSRGYTF	TGTGCCAGCAGCACATCTGGACTGAGCAGGGGCTACACCTTC
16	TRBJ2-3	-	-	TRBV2	CASSTGLTQGTDTQYF	TGTGCCAGCAGTACGGGTCTTACTCAGGGCACAGATACGCAGTATTTT
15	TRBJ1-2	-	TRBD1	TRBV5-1	CASSLSGRDRYGYTF	TGCGCCAGCAGCTTGAGCGGGCGGGACAGATATGGCTACACCTTC